Below are 5 T cell receptor beta chains sequenced from a single sample in a study of cytomegalovirus exposure and HLA in healthy donors. PCR primers comprised 60 Vbeta and 13 Jbeta primers. Sequencing used immunoSEQ multiplex PCR; TCRdb keeps in-frame clones, though not all of them. This table holds about 140,000 clones, roughly 10% found once. The sample consisted of PBMCs. These receptors came from a man aged 50 or older in good health and CMV-seronegative.

The sample holds a few counts of this clone. This chain joins TRBV11-2 and TRBJ2-6, with D uncertain. Germline-derived CDR1 and CDR2 are SGHAT and FQNNGV. This CDR3 is 15 amino acids long. V lost 5 bases, J lost 0 bases, and 8 bases lay in between. CDR3 protein: CASSPYSSGANVLTF. CDR3 DNA sequence: TGTGCCAGCAGCCCCTACAGCTCTGGGGCCAACGTCCTGACTTTC.

V usage is TRBV6-1 and J usage is TRBJ2-5; 7 bases line up with TRBD2. The CDR3 loop spans 14 amino acids. Per germline, CDR1 MNHNS and CDR2 SASEGT. The ends lost 1 base at V and 3 bases at J; junction bases unmatched: 2. The CDR3 reads CASSEGLAEETQYF. The CDR3, as DNA: TGTGCCAGCAGTGAAGGCCTAGCGGAAGAGACCCAGTACTTC.

There are a few counts of this clone. The chain couples TRBV19 to TRBJ2-3; TRBD2 aligns across 14 bases. This CDR3 is built from 17 residues. V dropped 5 bases and J dropped 4; count of bases not matched to a gene: 8. Germline V gene data show CDR1 as LNHDA and CDR2 as SQIVND (reference sequence). This CDR3 reads CASSPTSGGAGPDTQYF. CDR3 DNA sequence: TGTGCCAGTAGTCCGACTAGCGGGGGGGCGGGTCCAGATACGCAGTATTTT.

This clone was detected only a few times. V gene TRBV4-1 combines with J gene TRBJ2-3, with TRBD2 identical over 12 bases. V trimming: 0 bases; J trimming: 4 bases; junction bases outside the gene matches: 2. This CDR3 contains 16 residues. The germline V gene encodes CDR1 MGHRA and CDR2 YSYEKL. The CDR3 loop is CASSQETSGGPDTQYF. CDR3 sequence (DNA): TGCGCCAGCAGCCAAGAAACTAGCGGGGGGCCAGATACGCAGTATTTT.

This clone was seen only a few times. V gene TRBV28 combines with J gene TRBJ2-5; tentatively, D is TRBD2 (6 bases). Trimming stripped 6 bases from V and 3 bases from J, with 11 bases between. This CDR3 comprises 13 residues. CDR1 and CDR2 (germline): MDHEN, SYDVKM. CDR3 sequence: CASSRESKETQYF. The DNA for the CDR3 is TGTGCCAGCAGCCGGGAGTCGAAAGAGACCCAGTACTTC.